The sequence of this T cell receptor beta chain was determined in a study of cytomegalovirus exposure and HLA in healthy donors. Study-wide points: The study labeled under 200 TCR beta chains cytomegalovirus-associated. The availability of immune exposure information extended only to CMV serostatus. Presence/absence analyses assumed roughly uniform sequencing depth across donors.

Primers for the PCR totalled 60 Vbeta and 13 Jbeta. The data were produced by immunoSEQ multiplex PCR, yet TCRdb's version contains in-frame clones alone and is incomplete. The sample includes about 130,000 clones, over 9.5% of them seen just once. In regard to this clone: The antigen is unknown.

Sequencing was carried out using PBMCs. The origin of this receptor is a woman in her late teens or twenties in good health and CMV-seropositive.

The DNA for the CDR3 is TGTGCCAGCAGTCTACGAGAGAACACTGAAGCTTTCTTT. Residues: CASSLRENTEAFF. This chain joins TRBV27 and TRBJ1-1; no definite D call. The V gene lost 5 bases and the J gene lost 1 base, with 8 bases spanning the gap. The CDR3 runs to 13 residues. Germline V gene lookup returns CDR1 MNHEY and CDR2 SMNVEV (reference sequence).